The 18 T cell receptor beta chains given below trace back to one sample, sequenced in a study of blood T cell repertoires in COVID-19. The table came from immunoSEQ multiplex PCR; TCRdb's copy has only in-frame clones and leaves some out. Of 40,000 or so clones listed, 85% to 90% are singletons. The sequencing input was peripheral blood. These receptors were taken from a man between 60 and 75 years old with acute or convalescent COVID-19.

V and J are TRBV7-3 and TRBJ2-3; a weak D match, TRBD1 (5 bases). Trimming took 10 bases from V and 2 from J, leaving 16 bases between them. Germline CDR1 SGHTA, CDR2 FQGTGA. The CDR3 is 14 residues long. The CDR3 region has the DNA TGTGCCACCTCAAGTGGACATATCACAGATACGCAGTATTTT. It is translated as CATSSGHITDTQYF.

The V call is TRBV3-1 (or the pseudogene TRBV3-2), the J call TRBJ2-2; TRBD2 agrees at 12 bases. The junction had 11 bases not matched to a gene; V was cut back by 3 bases and J by 6 bases. The CDR3 runs to 18 residues. Germline assignment: CDR1 LGHDT and CDR2 YNNKEL (reference sequence). The CDR3 DNA reads as TGTGCCAGCAGCCAGGAAAAACTAGCGGGAGGAGTGTCCGGGGAGCTGTTTTTT. It encodes CASSQEKLAGGVSGELFF.

The J gene is TRBJ2-3, the V gene TRBV5-4, with 10 bases lining up with TRBD2. Unmatched junction bases numbered 0, after V lost 8 bases and J lost 3 bases. The length of the CDR3 is 12 residues. Germline V gene lookup returns CDR1 SGHNT and CDR2 YYREEE (reference sequence). CDR3 nucleotide sequence: TGTGCCAGTAGCGGGGGGACAGATACGCAGTATTTT. Translation gives CASSGGTDTQYF. Combining the CDR3 with reference TRBV5-4 and TRBJ2-3 gives the whole variable domain ETGVTQSPTHLIKTRGQQVTLRCSSQSGHNTVSWYQQALGQGPQFIFQYYREEENGRGNFPPRFSGLQFPNYSSELNVNALELDDSALYLCASSGGTDTQYFGPGTRLTVL.

The chain employs TRBV28 and TRBJ2-7; the match to TRBD2 covers 11 bases. Losses at the gene ends were 4 bases for V and 6 bases for J; bases not matched to a gene: 5. Germline CDR1 reads MDHEN; CDR2 reads SYDVKM. This CDR3 region has 14 residues. The chain's CDR3 is CASSSLAGDSEQYF. CDR3 DNA sequence: TGTGCCAGCAGTTCACTAGCGGGAGATTCCGAGCAGTACTTC.

J is TRBJ2-7 and V is TRBV19; 12 bases map to TRBD2. Germline V gene lookup returns CDR1 LNHDA and CDR2 SQIVND (reference sequence). The junction had 9 bases not matched to a gene; V was cut back by 9 bases and J by 3 bases. The CDR3 runs to 15 residues. The CDR3 nucleotides read TGTGCCAGCCACCCGGGACTAGCGGGCGTCTACGAGCAGTACTTC. It is translated as CASHPGLAGVYEQYF.

J is TRBJ2-1 and V is TRBV5-6; possibly TRBD2 for D (7 bases). Germline V gene lookup returns CDR1 SGHDT and CDR2 YYEEEE. The CDR3 totals 15 residues. Trimming cost V 5 bases and J 4 bases, with 16 bases left between them. The CDR3, as DNA: TGTGCCAGCAGTGGGGGGGCCGGATCGTACAATGAGCAGTTCTTC. Protein sequence: CASSGGAGSYNEQFF.

The J gene is TRBJ1-6, the V gene TRBV6-1, with D perhaps matching TRBD1 (5 bases). The CDR3 covers 14 residues. V was pared by 3 bases and J by 6 bases, with 9 bases between. Germline CDR1 MNHNS, CDR2 SASEGT. The CDR3 spells CASSDPTVNSPLHF. CDR3 bases: TGTGCCAGCAGTGATCCGACAGTTAATTCACCCCTCCACTTT.

There are a few counts of this clone. This chain uses TRBV28 with TRBJ1-1; D perhaps matches TRBD1 (6 bases). The CDR3 spans 14 residues. The germline gives CDR1 MDHEN, CDR2 SYDVKM. Between the trimmed V and J ends, which lost 8 bases and 3 bases, there was a span of 16 bases. The CDR3 here is CASDYVGGDTEAFF. The CDR3, as DNA: TGTGCCAGCGATTACGTAGGGGGGGACACTGAAGCTTTCTTT. The full variable domain, its missing parts supplied by reference TRBV28 and TRBJ1-1, is DVKVTQSSRYLVKRTGEKVFLECVQDMDHENMFWYRQDPGLGLRLIYFSYDVKMKEKGDIPEGYSVSREKKERFSLILESASTNQTSMYLCASDYVGGDTEAFFGQGTRLTVV.

The rearrangement uses TRBV28 and TRBJ1-1; D unclear. V lost 1 base and J 13 bases, leaving 16 bases between the germline ends. Germline values: CDR1 MDHEN, CDR2 SYDVKM. The CDR3 is 13 amino acids. CDR3: CASSLLARPEGFF. The CDR3 DNA reads as TGTGCCAGCAGTTTATTGGCTCGACCTGAGGGTTTCTTT.

The chain uses TRBV4-1 and TRBJ1-5; no reliable D call. Germline CDR1 MGHRA, CDR2 YSYEKL. Deletions cut 2 bases from V and 9 bases from J, with 26 bases between. The CDR3 has 18 amino acids. CDR3 nucleotide sequence: TGCGCCAGCAGCCAAATAGCTTTGCCGGTCGGCGGCGGAGGGCCCCAGCATTTT. Its translation: CASSQIALPVGGGGPQHF.

The V gene is TRBV14, the J gene TRBJ1-6; tentative D call: TRBD1 (6 bases). From germline, CDR1 is SGHDN and CDR2 FVKESK. Trimming stripped 3 bases from V and 4 bases from J, with 13 bases between. The CDR3 spans 16 residues. For the CDR3, the DNA is TGTGCCAGCAGCCAGAGGGGGACAATTTATAATTCACCCCTCCACTTT. Residues: CASSQRGTIYNSPLHF.

V is TRBV2 and J is TRBJ1-4, with 7 nucleotides matching TRBD1. The CDR3 extends over 14 amino acids. The germline V gene has CDR1 SNHLY and CDR2 FYNNEI. J was trimmed by 1 base and V by 9 bases; bases with no gene match: 5. CDR3 in amino acids: CARQTGLTNEKLFF. Written as DNA, the CDR3 is TGTGCCAGACAGACAGGGCTAACTAATGAAAAACTGTTTTTT.

This clone came up a few times. The chain is built from TRBV5-5 and TRBJ1-1; D not resolved. The ends were cut back, 3 bases at V and 3 bases at J, with 12 bases in the middle. The CDR3 is 14 residues long. CDR1 is SGHKS, CDR2 YYEKEE, per germline (reference sequence). The CDR3 DNA sequence: TGTGCCAGCAGCTCCCGACTGGTTTACACTGAAGCTTTCTTT. This translates into CASSSRLVYTEAFF.

This sequence joins TRBV19 and TRBJ2-7; D is perhaps TRBD1 (6 bases). Per the germline V gene, CDR1 is LNHDA and CDR2 is SQIVND (reference sequence). The length of the CDR3 is 14 residues. Trimming took off 6 bases at V and 2 bases at J, with 14 bases between the two ends. For the CDR3, the DNA is TGTGCCAGTAGCGACGGGACATTCACCTACGAGCAGTACTTC. This translates into CASSDGTFTYEQYF.

The chain uses TRBV30 and TRBJ2-5; D possibly corresponds to TRBD2 (5 bases). The CDR3 sequence is 12 residues long. Trimming pared 5 bases from V and 5 bases from J, leaving 12 bases between. Germline CDR1 is GTSNPN and CDR2 is SVGIG (reference sequence). CDR3: CAWGESRETQYF. CDR3 sequence (DNA): TGTGCCTGGGGGGAGTCAAGGGAGACCCAGTACTTC. Supplemented by reference TRBV30 and TRBJ2-5, the full variable domain reads SQTIHQWPATLVQPVGSPLSLECTVEGTSNPNLYWYRQAAGRGLQLLFYSVGIGQISSEVPQNLSASRPQDRQFILSSKKLLLSDSGFYLCAWGESRETQYFGPGTRLLVL.

V usage is TRBV28 and J usage is TRBJ1-1; 8 positions match TRBD1. CDR3 size: 15 residues. V dropped 7 bases and J dropped 1; count of bases not matched to a gene: 8. The germline V gene has CDR1 MDHEN and CDR2 SYDVKM. The CDR3 region is CASNPTGAPNTEAFF. For the CDR3, the DNA is TGTGCCAGCAACCCGACAGGGGCTCCGAACACTGAAGCTTTCTTT.

The chain links TRBV5-6 to TRBJ1-3, with TRBD1 matching over 9 bases. This CDR3 contains 15 residues. With 2 bases clipped from V and 2 bases from J, the junction kept 2 bases outside the gene matches. Germline CDR1 SGHDT, CDR2 YYEEEE. CDR3 nucleotide sequence: TGTGCCAGCAGCTTAGGGGACAGGGCTGGAAACACCATATATTTT. This sequence encodes CASSLGDRAGNTIYF. Complete variable domain (other parts from reference TRBV5-6 and TRBJ1-3): DAGVTQSPTHLIKTRGQQVTLRCSPKSGHDTVSWYQQALGQGPQFIFQYYEEEERQRGNFPDRFSGHQFPNYSSELNVNALLLGDSALYLCASSLGDRAGNTIYFGEGSWLTVV.

This clone was counted a single time. The J gene is TRBJ1-1, the V gene TRBV2, with D unclear. The germline CDR1 and CDR2 sequences are SNHLY and FYNNEI. There are 13 residues in the CDR3. V was cut by 3 bases and J by 5 bases, with 10 bases left in between. The CDR3 bases are TGTGCCAGCAGTGACGTGGCAGGTACTGAAGCTTTCTTT. Translating it yields CASSDVAGTEAFF. The full variable domain, rest sourced from reference TRBV2 and TRBJ1-1, is EPEVTQTPSHQVTQMGQEVILRCVPISNHLYFYWYRQILGQKVEFLVSFYNNEISEKSEIFDDQFSVERPDGSNFTLKIRSTKLEDSAMYFCASSDVAGTEAFFGQGTRLTVV.